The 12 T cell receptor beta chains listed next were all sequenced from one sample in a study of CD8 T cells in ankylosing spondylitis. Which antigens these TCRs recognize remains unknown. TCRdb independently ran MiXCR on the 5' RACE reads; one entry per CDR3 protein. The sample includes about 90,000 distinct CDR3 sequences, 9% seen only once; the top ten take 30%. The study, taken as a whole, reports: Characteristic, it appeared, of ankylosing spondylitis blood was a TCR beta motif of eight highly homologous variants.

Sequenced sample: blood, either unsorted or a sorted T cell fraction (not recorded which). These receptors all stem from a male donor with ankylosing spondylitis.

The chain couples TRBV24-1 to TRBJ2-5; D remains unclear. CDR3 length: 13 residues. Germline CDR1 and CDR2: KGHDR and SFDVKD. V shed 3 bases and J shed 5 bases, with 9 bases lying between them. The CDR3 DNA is TGTGCCACCAGTGATAGCGTGGGGGAGACCCAGTACTTC. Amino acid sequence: CATSDSVGETQYF.

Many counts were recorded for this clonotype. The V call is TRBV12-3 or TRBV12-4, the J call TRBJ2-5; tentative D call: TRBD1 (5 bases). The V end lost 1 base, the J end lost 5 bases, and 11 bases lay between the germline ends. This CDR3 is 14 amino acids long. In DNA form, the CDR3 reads TGTGCCAGCAGTTTAGAGACAGACGCGGAGACCCAGTACTTC. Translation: CASSLETDAETQYF.

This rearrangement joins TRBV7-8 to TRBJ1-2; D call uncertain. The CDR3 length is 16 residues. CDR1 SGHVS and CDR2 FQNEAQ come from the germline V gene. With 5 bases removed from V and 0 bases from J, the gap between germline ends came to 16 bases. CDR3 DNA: TGTGCCAGCAGCCCCCTGCGGGCGAGAGCTAACTATGGCTACACCTTC. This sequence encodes CASSPLRARANYGYTF. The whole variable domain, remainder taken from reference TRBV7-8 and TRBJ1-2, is GAGVSQSPRYKVAKRGQDVALRCDPISGHVSLFWYQQALGQGPEFLTYFQNEAQLDKSGLPSDRFFAERPEGSVSTLKIQRTQQEDSAVYLCASSPLRARANYGYTFGSGTRLTVV.

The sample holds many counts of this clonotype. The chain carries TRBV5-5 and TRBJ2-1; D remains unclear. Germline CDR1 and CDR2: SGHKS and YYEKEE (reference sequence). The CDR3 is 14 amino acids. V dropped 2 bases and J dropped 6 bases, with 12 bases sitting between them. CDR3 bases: TGTGCCAGCAGCTTTGGTCGGCCCGTCAATGAGCAGTTCTTC. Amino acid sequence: CASSFGRPVNEQFF.

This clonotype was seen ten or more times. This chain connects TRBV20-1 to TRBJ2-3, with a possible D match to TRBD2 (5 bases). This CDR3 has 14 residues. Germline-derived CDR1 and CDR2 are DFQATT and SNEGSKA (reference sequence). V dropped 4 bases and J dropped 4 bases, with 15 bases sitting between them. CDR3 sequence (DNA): TGCAGTGCTACCGCCGAGGGAAACTCAGATACGCAGTATTTT. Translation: CSATAEGNSDTQYF.

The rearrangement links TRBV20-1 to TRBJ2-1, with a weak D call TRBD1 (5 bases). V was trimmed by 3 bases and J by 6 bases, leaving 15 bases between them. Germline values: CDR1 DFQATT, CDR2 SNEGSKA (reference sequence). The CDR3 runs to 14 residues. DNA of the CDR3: TGCAGTGCTAGGACAGAGCACTCTCCCAATGAGCAGTTCTTC. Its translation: CSARTEHSPNEQFF.

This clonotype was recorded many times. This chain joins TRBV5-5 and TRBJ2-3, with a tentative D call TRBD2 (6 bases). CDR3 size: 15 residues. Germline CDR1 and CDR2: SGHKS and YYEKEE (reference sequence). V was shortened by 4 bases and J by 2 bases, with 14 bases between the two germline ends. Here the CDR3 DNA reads TGTGCCAGCAGCCCGGAGGGAGGCCTCACAGATACGCAGTATTTT. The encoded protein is CASSPEGGLTDTQYF.

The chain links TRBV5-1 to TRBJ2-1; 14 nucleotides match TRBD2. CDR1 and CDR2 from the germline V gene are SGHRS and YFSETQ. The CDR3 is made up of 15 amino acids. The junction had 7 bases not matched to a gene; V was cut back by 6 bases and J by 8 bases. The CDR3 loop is CASTPPGLAGDEQFF. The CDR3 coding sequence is TGCGCCAGCACCCCCCCGGGACTAGCGGGGGATGAGCAGTTCTTC.

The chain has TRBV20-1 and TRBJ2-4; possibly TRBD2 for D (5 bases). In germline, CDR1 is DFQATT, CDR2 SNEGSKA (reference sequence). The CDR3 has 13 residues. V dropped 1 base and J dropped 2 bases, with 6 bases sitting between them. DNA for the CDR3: TGCAGTGCTAGAGCGACTACCAAAAACATTCAGTACTTC. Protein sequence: CSARATTKNIQYF.

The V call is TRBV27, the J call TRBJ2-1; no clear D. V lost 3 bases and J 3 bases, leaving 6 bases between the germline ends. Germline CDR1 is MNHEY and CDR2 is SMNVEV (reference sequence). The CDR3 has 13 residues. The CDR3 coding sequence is TGTGCCAGCAGTTTCTCAGGCTACAATGAGCAGTTCTTC. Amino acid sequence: CASSFSGYNEQFF.

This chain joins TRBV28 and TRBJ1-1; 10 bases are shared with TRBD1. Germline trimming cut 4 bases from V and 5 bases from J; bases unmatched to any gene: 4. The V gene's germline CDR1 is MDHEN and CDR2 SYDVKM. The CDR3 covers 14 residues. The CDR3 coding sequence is TGTGCCAGCAGTTCGACAGGGGGCGATACTGAAGCTTTCTTT. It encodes CASSSTGGDTEAFF. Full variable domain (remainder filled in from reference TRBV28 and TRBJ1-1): DVKVTQSSRYLVKRTGEKVFLECVQDMDHENMFWYRQDPGLGLRLIYFSYDVKMKEKGDIPEGYSVSREKKERFSLILESASTNQTSMYLCASSSTGGDTEAFFGQGTRLTVV.

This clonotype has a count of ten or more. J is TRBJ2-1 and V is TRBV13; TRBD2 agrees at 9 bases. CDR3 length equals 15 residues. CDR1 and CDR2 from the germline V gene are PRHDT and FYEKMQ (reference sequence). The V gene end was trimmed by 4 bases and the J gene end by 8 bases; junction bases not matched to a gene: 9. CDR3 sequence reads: CASSSRLSSGDEQFF. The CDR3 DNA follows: TGTGCCAGCAGCTCCCGGCTTTCTAGCGGGGATGAGCAGTTCTTC. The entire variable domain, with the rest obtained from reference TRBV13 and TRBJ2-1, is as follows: AAGVIQSPRHLIKEKRETATLKCYPIPRHDTVYWYQQGPGQDPQFLISFYEKMQSDKGSIPDRFSAQQFSDYHSELNMSSLELGDSALYFCASSSRLSSGDEQFFGPGTRLTVL.